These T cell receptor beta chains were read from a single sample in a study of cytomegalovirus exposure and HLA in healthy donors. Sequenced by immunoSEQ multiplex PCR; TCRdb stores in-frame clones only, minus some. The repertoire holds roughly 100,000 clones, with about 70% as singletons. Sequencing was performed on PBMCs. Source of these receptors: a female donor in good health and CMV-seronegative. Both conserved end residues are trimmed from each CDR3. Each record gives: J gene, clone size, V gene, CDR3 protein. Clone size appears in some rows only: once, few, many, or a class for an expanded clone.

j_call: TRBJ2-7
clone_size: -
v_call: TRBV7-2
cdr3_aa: ASSLGDRGFGEQY

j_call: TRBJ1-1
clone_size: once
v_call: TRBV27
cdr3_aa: ASSRQGTNTEAF

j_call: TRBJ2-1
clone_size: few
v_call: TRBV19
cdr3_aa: ASSPSWDRIYNEQF

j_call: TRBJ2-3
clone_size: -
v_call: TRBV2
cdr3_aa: ASSAPGTSGTDTQY

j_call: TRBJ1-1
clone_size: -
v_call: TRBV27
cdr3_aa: ASSLIGGTEAF

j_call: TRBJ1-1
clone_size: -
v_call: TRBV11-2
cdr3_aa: ASSFLRNTEAF

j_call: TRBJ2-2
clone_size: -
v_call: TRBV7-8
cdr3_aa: ASSLVVQAGGDTGELF

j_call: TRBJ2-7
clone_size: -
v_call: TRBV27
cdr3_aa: ASSISGRASEQY

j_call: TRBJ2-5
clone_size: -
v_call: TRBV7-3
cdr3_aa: ASSLTGRTPQY

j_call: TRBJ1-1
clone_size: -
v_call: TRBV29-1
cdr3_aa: SADRSNTEAF

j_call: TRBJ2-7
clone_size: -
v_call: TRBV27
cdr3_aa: ASSSLDTFTYEQY

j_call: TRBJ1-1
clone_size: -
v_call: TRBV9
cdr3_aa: ASSHTGMNTEAF

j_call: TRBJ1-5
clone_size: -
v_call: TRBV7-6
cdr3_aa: ASSLRTGGNQPQH

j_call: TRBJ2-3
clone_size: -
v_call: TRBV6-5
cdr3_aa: ASSSRGLTDTQY

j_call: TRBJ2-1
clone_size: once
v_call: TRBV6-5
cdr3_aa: ASAGRSYNEQF

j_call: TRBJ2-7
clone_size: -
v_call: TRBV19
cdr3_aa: ASSPTGYEQY

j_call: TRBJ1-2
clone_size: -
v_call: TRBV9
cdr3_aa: ASSVDWSRGSSSYT

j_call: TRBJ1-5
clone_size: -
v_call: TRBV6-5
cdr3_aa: AITDRDDQPQH

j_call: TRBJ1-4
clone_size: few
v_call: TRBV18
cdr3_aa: ASSPALDRGGEKLF

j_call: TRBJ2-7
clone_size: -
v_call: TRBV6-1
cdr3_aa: ASSEARGRPYEQY

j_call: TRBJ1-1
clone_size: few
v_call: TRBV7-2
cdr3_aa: ASSLVIGGQEAF

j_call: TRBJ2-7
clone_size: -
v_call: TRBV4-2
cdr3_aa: ASSHQAGTSGIGYEQY

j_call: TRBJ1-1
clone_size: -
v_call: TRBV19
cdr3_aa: ASRRDIKNTEAF

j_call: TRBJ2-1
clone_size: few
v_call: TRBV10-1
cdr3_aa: ASSEGGLGDEQF

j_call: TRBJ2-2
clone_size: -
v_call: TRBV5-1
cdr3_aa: ASSLVLEWWPSGTGELF

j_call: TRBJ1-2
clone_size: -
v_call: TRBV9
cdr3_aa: ASSAHPTGARHGYT